This T cell receptor (beta chain) emerged from a study of long-term antiretroviral therapy in people with HIV. General study results and limits: ART adherence, viral resistance and therapy changes were not recorded. Against controls, HIV repertoires showed narrower ranges of CDR3 length.

Runs used v3.0 of the immunoSEQ assay and were done at survey level. The table came from immunoSEQ multiplex PCR; TCRdb's copy has only in-frame clones and leaves some out. The sample carries about 19,000 clones, 75% to 95% recorded once. To note about this clone: Antigen: not known.

The source material was unsorted PBMCs, sampled 3 years after starting antiretroviral therapy. The sequence came from a man in his fifties with HIV.

The CDR3 reads CASSRQALYGYTF. The DNA of the CDR3 is TGCGCCAGCAGCCGACAGGCTCTATATGGCTACACCTTC. The chain employs TRBV4-1 and TRBJ1-2; tentative D call: TRBD1 (6 bases). V was shortened by 4 bases and J by 5 bases, with 11 bases between the two germline ends. CDR1 is MGHRA, CDR2 YSYEKL, per germline. The CDR3 length is 13 residues.